Presented here are 30 T cell receptor beta chains from one specimen sequenced in a study of identical twins. TCRdb re-analysed the 5' RACE reads in MiXCR, keeping a single row per CDR3 protein. Seen here are under 800,000 distinct CDR3 sequences, 21% observed once, and the top ten hold 4% to 4.5%. This sample was shared with a second study, whose subject was T cells expressing NK-cell markers.

Material: PBMCs. These receptors all come from a woman between 18 and 30 years old in good health.

This chain uses TRBV10-3 with TRBJ2-1, with D unclear. The V and J ends lost 6 bases and 10 bases respectively, with 10 bases between them. The V gene's germline CDR1 is ENHRY and CDR2 SYGVKD. This CDR3 is built from 11 residues. The CDR3 loop is CAIRQSAEQFF. CDR3 nucleotide sequence: TGTGCCATCAGGCAATCGGCGGAGCAGTTCTTC.

This clonotype has a single count. The genes are TRBV10-2 and TRBJ2-1; TRBD2 matches 7 bases. J was trimmed by 3 bases and V by 3 bases; bases with no gene match: 20. Looked up from germline, CDR1 is WSHSY and CDR2 is SAAADI. This CDR3 is built from 20 residues. In DNA, the CDR3 is TGCGCCAGCAGTGACTCGACTAGCCCCGGGGGTGGAGGGCGCTACAATGAGCAGTTCTTC. Amino acid sequence: CASSDSTSPGGGGRYNEQFF.

About this clonotype: A much larger clonotype is one base distant, so this may be a read error. The chain employs TRBV20-1 and TRBJ2-7; perhaps TRBD1 as D (6 bases). The CDR3 length is 13 residues. Germline CDR1 reads DFQATT; CDR2 reads SNEGSKA (reference sequence). The V gene lost 1 base and the J gene lost 3 bases, with 10 bases spanning the gap. CDR3 bases: TGCAGTGCTAGAGGGGCAGGGGTCTACGAGCAGTACTTC. This encodes CSARGAGVYEQYF.

J is TRBJ2-1 and V is TRBV9; the D gene is possibly TRBD2 (5 bases). The germline CDR1 and CDR2 sequences are SGDLS and YYNGEE. This CDR3 has 14 residues. Trimming left V 0 bases short and J 5 bases short, with 9 bases between. The CDR3 nucleotides read TGTGCCAGCAGCGTAGCGGGGAGACACAATGAGCAGTTCTTC. Its protein product is CASSVAGRHNEQFF.

The genes are TRBV12-3 or TRBV12-4 and TRBJ2-7; D unclear. Trimming stripped 5 bases from V and 1 base from J, with 12 bases between. This CDR3 comprises 14 residues. The CDR3 reads CASSPSPLSYEQYF. For the CDR3, the DNA is TGTGCCAGCAGTCCCTCACCCTTGTCCTACGAGCAGTACTTC.

This clonotype came up a few times. The chain links TRBV20-1 to TRBJ2-5; TRBD1 matches at 7 bases. The CDR3 is 12 amino acids. V trimming: 8 bases; J trimming: 2 bases; junction bases outside the gene matches: 5. Germline V lookup: CDR1 DFQATT, CDR2 SNEGSKA (reference sequence). CDR3 DNA: TGCAGTTTTAACAGGGGACAAGAGACCCAGTACTTC. This gives the protein CSFNRGQETQYF.

A few counts support this clonotype. This chain uses TRBV12-3 or TRBV12-4 with TRBJ2-7; 9 positions agree with TRBD2. There are 15 residues in the CDR3. The junction had 8 bases not matched to a gene; V was cut back by 3 bases and J by 5 bases. The CDR3 loop is CASSFGLASGDEQYF. The CDR3 nucleotides read TGTGCCAGCAGTTTCGGACTAGCTAGCGGGGACGAGCAGTACTTC.

This clonotype has a count of ten or more. The rearrangement links TRBV6-1 to TRBJ2-3; perhaps TRBD1 as D (6 bases). This CDR3 is 15 amino acids long. The germline CDR1 and CDR2 sequences are MNHNS and SASEGT. The V end was cut by 6 bases, the J end by 0 bases, with 13 bases between. As DNA, the CDR3 is TGTGCCAGCAGCGCACCGGGACATAGCACAGATACGCAGTATTTT. It yields the protein CASSAPGHSTDTQYF.

The rearrangement links TRBV15 to TRBJ1-1; 7 positions agree with TRBD1. The CDR3 is made up of 14 amino acids. Per germline, CDR1 LNHNV and CDR2 YYDKDF (reference sequence). After removal of 9 bases from V and 1 base from J, the junction contained 8 bases not matched to a gene. CDR3 DNA: TGTGCCACACAGGGGACCCATGGGAACACTGAAGCTTTCTTT. Its translation: CATQGTHGNTEAFF.

A word on this clonotype: A much larger clone lies one base from this, so it may be a read error. The genes are TRBV6-6 and TRBJ2-6, with D unresolved. Per germline, CDR1 MNHNY and CDR2 SVGAGI (reference sequence). Trimming took 8 bases from V and 5 from J, leaving 4 bases between them. The CDR3 is 11 amino acids. The CDR3 DNA reads TGTGCCAGCGGGTGGGCCAACGTCCTGACTTTC. Its translation is CASGWANVLTF.

This clonotype appeared a few times. The chain links TRBV6-1 to TRBJ1-5; no reliable D call. CDR3 length: 14 amino acids. With 6 bases removed from V and 0 bases from J, the gap between germline ends came to 9 bases. Per germline, CDR1 MNHNS and CDR2 SASEGT. For the CDR3, the DNA is TGTGCCAGCAGGTCAGGTTTTAGCAATCAGCCCCAGCATTTT. It translates to CASRSGFSNQPQHF.

In its sample, this clonotype was seen many times. The V and J genes are TRBV19 and TRBJ2-7; 8 bases agree with TRBD1. Per the germline V gene, CDR1 is LNHDA and CDR2 is SQIVND (reference sequence). V was pared by 5 bases and J by 11 bases, with 11 bases of the junction left unmatched. This CDR3 is built from 13 residues. The CDR3 region is CASSPGTGSAEYF. The CDR3 DNA reads TGTGCCAGTAGTCCGGGGACAGGTTCGGCCGAGTACTTC.

J is TRBJ2-1 and V is TRBV9; TRBD2 might be the D (6 bases). This CDR3 region has 16 residues. In germline, CDR1 is SGDLS, CDR2 YYNGEE. The V end was cut by 3 bases, the J end by 8 bases, with 21 bases between. The CDR3 here is CASSARLGIRLDEQFF. In DNA, the CDR3 is TGTGCCAGCAGCGCCCGACTAGGAATAAGATTAGATGAGCAGTTCTTC.

In its sample, this clonotype was seen a few times. The rearrangement uses TRBV30 and TRBJ2-2, with D unresolved. The CDR3 runs 12 residues. V was trimmed by 4 bases and J by 1 base, leaving 4 bases between them. Germline V CDR1 and CDR2: GTSNPN, SVGIG (reference sequence). The CDR3 coding sequence is TGTGCCTGGACAGGGAACACCGGGGAGCTGTTTTTT. Encoded protein: CAWTGNTGELFF.

V and J are TRBV12-3 or TRBV12-4 and TRBJ2-1; weak D call: TRBD1 (6 bases). CDR3 length equals 14 residues. Deletions cut 6 bases from V and 1 base from J, with 10 bases between. In DNA form, the CDR3 reads TGTGCCAGCAGAGTAGGGGGATCCTACAATGAGCAGTTCTTC. Translation: CASRVGGSYNEQFF.

This rearrangement joins TRBV5-1 to TRBJ2-7; the D is unclear. The V and J ends lost 0 bases and 3 bases respectively, with 22 bases between them. Germline CDR1 is SGHRS and CDR2 is YFSETQ. CDR3 size: 18 residues. CDR3 loop: CASSLDGRPYLGNYEQYF. In DNA form, the CDR3 reads TGCGCCAGCAGCTTGGACGGACGGCCCTACCTGGGGAACTACGAGCAGTACTTC.

The rearrangement joins TRBV24-1 to TRBJ2-1, with 11 positions matching TRBD2. The CDR3 contains 15 residues. CDR1 is KGHDR and CDR2 is SFDVKD in the germline V gene. Trimming took 5 bases from V and 5 from J; bases not matched to a gene: 4. The CDR3 spells CATSGGTSGNNEQFF. Written as DNA, the CDR3 is TGTGCCACCAGTGGCGGGACTAGCGGAAACAATGAGCAGTTCTTC.

This clonotype has just a few counts. The chain links TRBV29-1 to TRBJ2-7, with 10 bases fitting TRBD1. The CDR3 is made up of 15 amino acids. The V gene's germline CDR1 is SQVTM and CDR2 ANQGSEA. V dropped 2 bases and J dropped 1; count of bases not matched to a gene: 5. The CDR3 sequence is CSVELPGQGSYEQYF. The CDR3 coding sequence is TGCAGCGTTGAACTACCGGGACAGGGGTCCTACGAGCAGTACTTC.

The gene calls are TRBV20-1 and TRBJ2-3; 8 bases align to TRBD2. Germline CDR1 DFQATT, CDR2 SNEGSKA (reference sequence). The CDR3 length is 15 residues. Trimming took 5 bases from V and 2 from J; bases not matched to a gene: 9. As DNA, the CDR3 is TGCAGTGCTGACCCCCCTAGCGGGTTCACAGATACGCAGTATTTT. Its translation: CSADPPSGFTDTQYF.

The gene calls are TRBV7-2 and TRBJ2-5; 8 nucleotides line up with TRBD1. V gave up 6 bases and J gave up 7 bases; unmatched junction bases: 13. The germline V gene has CDR1 SGHTA and CDR2 FQGNSA. The CDR3 covers 15 residues. The CDR3 sequence is CASSPGTGPLGTQYF. The CDR3 bases are TGTGCCAGCAGTCCCGGGACAGGACCCCTGGGGACCCAGTACTTC.

The chain has TRBV11-2 and TRBJ2-7; 8 nucleotides align to TRBD1. The CDR3 consists of 16 residues. Germline CDR1 reads SGHAT; CDR2 reads FQNNGV. V lost 4 bases and J lost 2; bases outside the gene matches: 10. DNA for the CDR3: TGTGCCAGCAGCTCCCTCAGGACAGGGAGTCCCTACGAGCAGTACTTC. Translated, it gives CASSSLRTGSPYEQYF.

This clonotype was seen a few times. The genes are TRBV7-3 and TRBJ2-1; 10 nucleotides match TRBD1. Looked up from germline, CDR1 is SGHTA and CDR2 is FQGTGA. The V and J ends lost 2 bases and 4 bases, in that order; junction bases with no gene match: 5. The CDR3 contains 16 residues. DNA of the CDR3: TGTGCCAGCAGCTTAGCTGGGACAGGGGTATACAATGAGCAGTTCTTC. Protein product: CASSLAGTGVYNEQFF.

This chain links TRBV29-1 with TRBJ2-5, with 7 bases identical to TRBD1. CDR1 is SQVTM, CDR2 ANQGSEA, per germline. V lost 6 bases to trimming and J lost 1 base; unmatched junction nucleotides: 2. The CDR3 loop spans 12 amino acids. Written as DNA, the CDR3 is TGCAGCGTCGGACAGGTCCAAGAGACCCAGTACTTC. Protein sequence: CSVGQVQETQYF.

There are a few counts of this clonotype. J is TRBJ2-7 and V is TRBV7-9; D not certain. Germline V gives CDR1 SEHNR, CDR2 FQNEAQ (reference sequence). The germline V and J ends were trimmed by 5 bases and 7 bases, with 12 bases remaining between them. The CDR3 sequence is 12 residues long. The CDR3 DNA reads TGTGCCAGCAGCCCCCATGTGGGGGAGCAGTACTTC. Translation gives CASSPHVGEQYF.

The chain combines TRBV12-3 or TRBV12-4 with TRBJ2-1, with unresolved D. There are 15 residues in the CDR3. V lost 7 bases and J lost 3, with 16 bases in between. The CDR3 DNA reads as TGTGCCAGCAACCTGGGTAGCCCCGGCTACAATGAGCAGTTCTTC. It codes for CASNLGSPGYNEQFF.

The gene calls are TRBV7-2 and TRBJ2-5; 8 nucleotides agree with TRBD2. Germline CDR1 reads SGHTA; CDR2 reads FQGNSA. The length of the CDR3 is 14 residues. Trimming took 1 base from V and 6 from J; bases not matched to a gene: 4. As DNA, the CDR3 is TGTGCCAGCAGCTTAGAACGGGAGGGGAAGACCCAGTACTTC. Translating it yields CASSLEREGKTQYF.

The CDR3 spells CSAPKSGRARYEQYF. As DNA, the CDR3 is TGCAGTGCCCCTAAGAGCGGGAGGGCCCGCTACGAGCAGTACTTC. J is TRBJ2-7 and V is TRBV20-1; 10 positions match TRBD2. The germline gives CDR1 DFQATT, CDR2 SNEGSKA (reference sequence). The J segment lost 3 bases and the V segment lost 6 bases, leaving 11 bases of the junction unmatched. The CDR3 has 15 amino acids.

In this sample, this clonotype turned up a few times. CDR3 nucleotides: TGCAGTGCTAGAGAGAGCGGGAGGGCCTACGAGCAGTACTTC. It specifies CSARESGRAYEQYF. The rearrangement links TRBV20-1 to TRBJ2-7; 10 bases are shared with TRBD2. This CDR3 is 14 amino acids long. With 0 bases clipped from V and 2 bases from J, the junction kept 1 base outside the gene matches. Germline CDR1 reads DFQATT; CDR2 reads SNEGSKA (reference sequence).

Ten or more counts support this clonotype. The chain has TRBV6-1 and TRBJ2-5; 12 nucleotides align to TRBD2. CDR3 length: 17 residues. V lost 5 bases to trimming and J lost 3 bases; unmatched junction nucleotides: 10. Germline-derived CDR1 and CDR2 are MNHNS and SASEGT. CDR3 protein: CASSPTWTSGEKETQYF. The CDR3 bases are TGTGCCAGCAGTCCAACCTGGACTAGCGGGGAAAAAGAGACCCAGTACTTC.

This chain connects TRBV27 to TRBJ1-5; unclear D gene. The length of the CDR3 is 15 residues. V lost 4 bases, J lost 0 bases, and 10 bases lay in between. Germline values: CDR1 MNHEY, CDR2 SMNVEV (reference sequence). For the CDR3, the DNA is TGTGCCAGCAGTTCGGGTTATTATAGCAATCAGCCCCAGCATTTT. Protein sequence: CASSSGYYSNQPQHF.